This is a list of T cell receptor beta chains from one sample in a study of blood T cell repertoires in COVID-19. Clones were read by immunoSEQ multiplex PCR, and TCRdb kept only the in-frame ones, dropping some. The profile shows under 300,000 clones, roughly 91% of them singletons. Sequences were obtained from peripheral blood. The origin of the receptors is a man between 25 and 39 years old with COVID-19, enrolled during active disease. CDR3s include the opening cysteine and the closing phenylalanine or tryptophan. D genes are given only for firm matches. Expanded clones get a size class; other rows say once, few or many, or leave the size out.

j_call d_call v_call clone_size cdr3_aa cdr3_nt
TRBJ2-2 TRBD2 TRBV5-4 NA CASRGGGSSNGELFF TGTGCCAGCAGGGGCGGGGGGTCCAGTAACGGGGAGCTGTTTTTT
TRBJ2-1 NA TRBV6-1 NA CASSEESGMGNEQFF TGTGCCAGCAGTGAAGAGTCGGGGATGGGAAATGAGCAGTTCTTC
TRBJ1-2 NA TRBV11-2 NA CASSQDRQVGGYTF TGTGCCAGCAGCCAGGACAGACAGGTCGGTGGCTACACCTTC
TRBJ1-5 NA TRBV6-5 once CASSRTADQPQHF TGTGCCAGCAGTCGGACTGCCGATCAGCCCCAGCATTTT
TRBJ1-5 NA TRBV30 NA CAWSVRGDQPQHF TGTGCCTGGAGTGTACGGGGGGATCAGCCCCAGCATTTT
TRBJ1-1 NA TRBV7-2 NA CASSLEAGNTEAFF TGTGCCAGCAGCTTAGAAGCGGGGAACACTGAAGCTTTCTTT
TRBJ2-6 NA TRBV6-5 NA CASSYSAGPGANVLTF TGTGCCAGCAGTTACTCCGCGGGACCTGGGGCCAACGTCCTGACTTTC
TRBJ1-1 TRBD1 TRBV5-1 NA CASSPGRDRYLMNTEAFF TGCGCCAGCAGCCCCGGGCGGGACAGATATCTTATGAACACTGAAGCTTTCTTT
TRBJ1-1 NA TRBV4-1 NA CASRTPEGRMNTEAFF TGCGCCAGCAGAACTCCGGAGGGACGGATGAACACTGAAGCTTTCTTT
TRBJ2-2 TRBD1 TRBV6-5 NA CASRDRANTGELFF TGTGCCAGTCGGGACAGGGCGAACACCGGGGAGCTGTTTTTT
TRBJ1-1 NA TRBV7-9 NA CASSFPRVEVGEAFF TGTGCCAGCAGCTTCCCCCGGGTTGAGGTTGGGGAAGCTTTCTTT
TRBJ2-1 NA TRBV10-2 NA CASSEYRGSSYNEQFF TGCGCCAGCAGTGAGTATCGGGGGTCCTCCTACAATGAGCAGTTCTTC
TRBJ1-5 NA TRBV19 NA CASSTTGGVGNQPQHF TGTGCCAGTAGTACAACCGGGGGAGTAGGCAATCAGCCCCAGCATTTT
TRBJ1-2 NA TRBV24-1 NA CATSDSTVSYGYTF TGTGCCACCAGTGATTCGACAGTAAGCTATGGCTACACCTTC
TRBJ1-5 NA TRBV24-1 NA CATSDSLGVVRDTNNQPQHF TGTGCCACCAGTGATTCATTGGGGGTGGTGAGGGACACCAACAATCAGCCCCAGCATTTT
TRBJ2-5 TRBD2 TRBV5-4 NA CASSASGGKQETQYF TGTGCCAGCAGCGCTAGCGGGGGGAAACAAGAGACCCAGTACTTC
TRBJ2-5 TRBD2 TRBV10-3 NA CAISVRIAGAGETQYF TGTGCCATCAGTGTCCGCATAGCGGGGGCGGGGGAGACCCAGTACTTC
TRBJ1-1 NA TRBV25-1 NA CASSRQIPLNTEAFF TGTGCCAGCAGTAGACAGATTCCTTTGAACACTGAAGCTTTCTTT
TRBJ2-1 NA TRBV6-6 NA CASSPGVLSYNEQFF TGTGCCAGCAGCCCGGGGGTACTCTCCTACAATGAGCAGTTCTTC
TRBJ2-7 NA TRBV30 NA CAWSVQSTDEQYF TGTGCCTGGAGTGTACAGTCGACGGACGAGCAGTACTTC
TRBJ2-3 TRBD2 TRBV7-2 NA CASSQTSGGERDTQYF TGTGCCAGCAGCCAGACTAGCGGGGGGGAGAGAGATACGCAGTATTTT
TRBJ1-1 NA TRBV2 NA CASSADWMNTEAFF TGTGCCAGCAGTGCCGACTGGATGAACACTGAAGCTTTCTTT
TRBJ1-4 NA TRBV9 NA CASSVERGTNEKLFF TGTGCCAGCAGCGTAGAGAGGGGGACTAATGAAAAACTGTTTTTT
TRBJ1-2 NA TRBV27 NA CASSLSPARGSNYGYTF TGTGCCAGCAGTTTATCCCCTGCCAGGGGATCTAACTATGGCTACACCTTC
TRBJ1-1 NA TRBV7-9 once CASNTITEAFF TGTGCCAGCAATACAATCACTGAAGCTTTCTTT
TRBJ1-5 NA TRBV11-2 NA CASSLSVGAGGNQPQHF TGTGCCAGCAGCTTATCCGTTGGGGCCGGAGGCAATCAGCCCCAGCATTTT
TRBJ2-5 NA TRBV3-1/TRBV3-2 NA CASNPWGDQETQYF TGTGCCAGCAACCCCTGGGGGGACCAAGAGACCCAGTACTTC
TRBJ1-1 NA TRBV19 NA CASTSPRRMNTEAFF TGTGCCAGTACCTCCCCTCGGCGGATGAACACTGAAGCTTTCTTT
TRBJ1-6 NA TRBV7-3 NA CASSLRSDNSPLHF TGTGCCAGCAGCTTGAGGTCAGATAATTCACCCCTCCACTTT
TRBJ2-1 TRBD1 TRBV30 NA CAEGAGYNEQFF TGTGCTGAGGGGGCAGGCTACAATGAGCAGTTCTTC
TRBJ2-1 NA TRBV15 NA CATSRDPTGTGGQFF TGTGCCACCAGCAGAGACCCGACAGGCACTGGGGGGCAGTTCTTC
TRBJ2-6 NA TRBV5-1 NA CASSLQGVSGANVLTF TGCGCCAGCAGCTTGCAAGGAGTTTCTGGGGCCAACGTCCTGACTTTC
TRBJ1-2 NA TRBV5-4 NA CASSFSRDGYTF TGTGCCAGCAGCTTTAGCAGGGATGGCTACACCTTC
TRBJ1-6 NA TRBV5-1 NA CASSLGGDSPLHF TGCGCCAGCAGCTTGGGGGGGGATTCACCCCTCCACTTT
TRBJ1-5 TRBD1 TRBV7-9 NA CASSLAGTGEHQPQHF TGTGCCAGCAGCTTAGCGGGGACAGGGGAACATCAGCCCCAGCATTTT
TRBJ2-1 TRBD2 TRBV7-9 NA CASSPGTSGLDNEQFF TGTGCCAGCAGCCCAGGGACTAGCGGGTTGGACAATGAGCAGTTCTTC
TRBJ1-1 NA TRBV27 NA CASSPSGQGWAEAFF TGTGCCAGCAGTCCATCCGGCCAGGGTTGGGCTGAAGCTTTCTTT
TRBJ1-6 TRBD1 TRBV10-3 NA CATLDRGANSPLHF TGTGCCACCCTAGACAGGGGCGCTAATTCACCCCTCCACTTT
TRBJ1-1 NA TRBV27 NA CASSLKGVNTEAFF TGTGCCAGCAGTTTAAAGGGGGTCAACACTGAAGCTTTCTTT
TRBJ2-1 TRBD2 TRBV7-6 once CASSFGSGGAREQFF TGTGCCAGCAGCTTCGGTAGCGGGGGGGCCCGTGAGCAGTTCTTC
TRBJ2-5 TRBD1 TRBV7-9 NA CASSLARTGAAETQYF TGTGCCAGCAGCCTCGCCCGGACAGGGGCCGCCGAGACCCAGTACTTC
TRBJ1-1 TRBD1 TRBV19 NA CASSIGQGLKAFF TGTGCCAGTAGTATAGGACAGGGGCTAAAAGCTTTCTTT
TRBJ2-1 TRBD2 TRBV7-7 once CASSLSGGGYNEQFF TGTGCCAGCAGCCTGAGCGGGGGGGGCTACAATGAGCAGTTCTTC
TRBJ1-3 TRBD1 TRBV19 NA CASSINRDSGNTIYF TGTGCCAGTAGTATTAATCGGGACAGCGGAAACACCATATATTTT
TRBJ2-1 TRBD2 TRBV3-1/TRBV3-2 NA CASSQDLVAGGHEQFF TGTGCCAGCAGCCAAGATTTGGTAGCGGGGGGACATGAGCAGTTCTTC
TRBJ1-4 NA TRBV9 NA CASSVGPRGASEKLFF TGTGCCAGCAGCGTAGGGCCCCGGGGGGCCAGTGAAAAACTGTTTTTT
TRBJ1-4 NA TRBV21-1 NA CASSPGQGNEKLFF TGTGCCAGCAGTCCCGGACAGGGGAATGAAAAACTGTTTTTT
TRBJ1-2 TRBD1 TRBV19 NA CASSTRQGAAGYTF TGTGCCAGTAGCACCCGACAGGGGGCTGCTGGCTACACCTTC
TRBJ2-7 TRBD2 TRBV18 NA CASSPPGGTYEQYF TGTGCCAGCTCACCACCCGGGGGGACCTACGAGCAGTACTTC
TRBJ2-5 TRBD1 TRBV3-1/TRBV3-2 NA CASSQSTGGETQYF TGTGCCAGCAGCCAATCTACAGGGGGTGAGACCCAGTACTTC
TRBJ2-7 TRBD2 TRBV7-2 NA CASSFPGLAGGFYEQYF TGTGCCAGCAGCTTTCCGGGACTAGCGGGGGGCTTCTACGAGCAGTACTTC
TRBJ1-2 TRBD1 TRBV3-1/TRBV3-2 NA CASSHDRGARGYTF TGTGCCAGCAGCCACGACAGGGGAGCTCGTGGCTACACCTTC
TRBJ1-1 NA TRBV5-1 NA CASSREPNTEAFF TGCGCCAGCAGCCGGGAACCAAACACTGAAGCTTTCTTT
TRBJ1-1 TRBD1 TRBV5-6 NA CASSWGQGVGTEAFF TGTGCCAGCAGCTGGGGACAGGGCGTGGGGACTGAAGCTTTCTTT
TRBJ2-3 TRBD2 TRBV9 NA CASSVEDGGVQLIQYF TGTGCCAGCAGCGTAGAGGACGGGGGGGTACAGTTAATACAGTATTTT